These 26 T cell receptor beta chains originate from one sample sequenced in a study of cytomegalovirus exposure and HLA in healthy donors listed by TCRdb under 2017. The library came from the immunoSEQ multiplex PCR assay. For the multiplex PCR, a mixture combining 60 forward primers for TCR Vbeta segments and 13 reverse primers for TCR Jbeta segments was used. TCRdb mirrors the immuneACCESS table, restricted to in-frame sequences. Some clones are absent from its copies; in checked studies, under half trace to an unresolved V gene, and the reason for the others is unknown. Counted in this sample were 150,000 or so clones; about 80% of them appeared once. The ten largest clonotypes hold roughly an eighth of the sample. Sequenced input: PBMCs. Every receptor here comes from a man in his forties or fifties in good health and CMV-seropositive.

A few counts support this clone. The CDR3 DNA reads TGTGCCTGGAGTGGGGCTAGCGGGGGGCCCGGCACAGATACGCAGTATTTT. This sequence encodes CAWSGASGGPGTDTQYF. V and J are TRBV30 and TRBJ2-3, with TRBD2 matching over 11 bases. Germline CDR1 is GTSNPN and CDR2 is SVGIG (reference sequence). The CDR3 totals 17 residues. The V and J ends lost 1 base and 1 base, in that order; junction bases with no gene match: 7.

This clone has just one count. The rearrangement joins TRBV28 to TRBJ2-3, with 9 bases that match TRBD1. There are 23 residues in the CDR3. Per the germline V gene, CDR1 is MDHEN and CDR2 is SYDVKM. The V gene end was trimmed by 1 base and the J gene end by 2 bases; junction bases not matched to a gene: 25. The CDR3 DNA is TGTGCCAGCAGTTTATCGCCGACCGACCGACCGGGACAGGGCACTCGGCCCACAGATACGCAGTATTTT. Protein product: CASSLSPTDRPGQGTRPTDTQYF.

V is TRBV5-1 and J is TRBJ1-1, with a tentative D call TRBD1 (6 bases). Germline CDR1 SGHRS, CDR2 YFSETQ. Trimming cost V 4 bases and J 3 bases, with 19 bases left between them. The CDR3 consists of 16 residues. CDR3: CASSLGAASGYTEAFF. CDR3 DNA: TGCGCCAGCAGCCTGGGGGCAGCCAGCGGGTACACTGAAGCTTTCTTT.

Comment on this clone: A junction boundary mismatches the germline segment, possibly from a read error. This chain joins TRBV7-9 and TRBJ1-4, with 9 bases lining up with TRBD1. Germline V lookup: CDR1 SEHNR, CDR2 FQNEAQ (reference sequence). This CDR3 comprises 19 residues. CDR3 coding DNA: TGTTCCAGCAGCCCCTACCCCACAGGGGGCGTGATTGGTAATGAAAAACTGTTTTTT. As protein: CSSSPYPTGGVIGNEKLFF.

CDR3 region: CSALGQGERMFF. In DNA form, the CDR3 reads TGCAGCGCCCTAGGACAGGGGGAAAGGATGTTCTTT. The chain uses TRBV29-1 and TRBJ1-1, with 10 bases identical to TRBD1. Germline V gene lookup returns CDR1 SQVTM and CDR2 ANQGSEA. The CDR3 sequence is 12 residues long. Trimming at V came to 7 bases and at J to 14 bases, leaving 13 bases not matched to a gene. The entire variable domain, with the rest obtained from reference TRBV29-1 and TRBJ1-1, is as follows: SAVISQKPSRDICQRGTSLTIQCQVDSQVTMMFWYRQQPGQSLTLIATANQGSEATYESGFVIDKFPISRPNLTFSTLTVSNMSPEDSSIYLCSALGQGERMFFGQGTRLTVV.

The chain is built from TRBV5-1 and TRBJ1-2; D is possibly TRBD1 (5 bases). The germline CDR1 and CDR2 sequences are SGHRS and YFSETQ. The CDR3 sequence is 16 residues long. The ends were cut back, 4 bases at V and 4 bases at J, with 20 bases in the middle. CDR3 bases: TGCGCCAGCAGCCCCGGGACTACGGCGGGCGGCTATGGCTACACCTTC. This translates into CASSPGTTAGGYGYTF.

The V and J genes are TRBV15 and TRBJ2-3; TRBD2 matches at 8 bases. The CDR3 totals 16 residues. The V and J ends lost 6 bases and 1 base, in that order; junction bases with no gene match: 9. CDR1 and CDR2 from the germline V gene are LNHNV and YYDKDF (reference sequence). For the CDR3, the DNA is TGTGCCACCAGAAAGACCCAGCGGGAGCGCACAGATACGCAGTATTTT. The encoded protein is CATRKTQRERTDTQYF. Combining the CDR3 with reference TRBV15 and TRBJ2-3 gives the whole variable domain DAMVIQNPRYQVTQFGKPVTLSCSQTLNHNVMYWYQQKSSQAPKLLFHYYDKDFNNEADTPDNFQSRRPNTSFCFLDIRSPGLGDTAMYLCATRKTQRERTDTQYFGPGTRLTVL.

V is TRBV5-1 and J is TRBJ1-2; a weak D match, TRBD1 (5 bases). Deletions cut 0 bases from V and 6 bases from J, with 12 bases between. The CDR3 is 14 residues long. Per germline, CDR1 SGHRS and CDR2 YFSETQ. CDR3 amino acids: CASSLVGQGDGYTF. The CDR3 DNA follows: TGCGCCAGCAGCTTGGTGGGTCAGGGCGATGGCTACACCTTC.

The rearrangement uses TRBV11-1 and TRBJ1-1; no clear D. This CDR3 has 13 residues. V lost 7 bases to trimming and J lost 6 bases, with 15 bases between them. CDR1 is SGHAT and CDR2 is FQDESV in the germline V gene (reference sequence). The CDR3 nucleotides read TGTGCCAGCACTCCTTCTAACGGGGCTGAAGCTTTCTTT. Protein sequence: CASTPSNGAEAFF.

There are a few counts of this clone. The chain carries TRBV13 and TRBJ2-3, with 9 nucleotides matching TRBD2. Losses at the gene ends were 2 bases for V and 4 bases for J; bases not matched to a gene: 13. This CDR3 spans 18 amino acids. Germline CDR1 reads PRHDT; CDR2 reads FYEKMQ (reference sequence). CDR3 sequence (DNA): TGTGCCAGCAGCTTAAGCTGGGCTAGCGGGAAGGTTTCAGATACGCAGTATTTT. Translation: CASSLSWASGKVSDTQYF.

The chain links TRBV28 to TRBJ1-5; unclear D gene. Germline V CDR1 and CDR2: MDHEN, SYDVKM. This CDR3 is built from 15 residues. V shed 3 bases and J shed 0 bases, with 9 bases lying between them. The DNA of the CDR3 is TGTGCCAGCAGTTTCGGGGTGGATAGCAATCAGCCCCAGCATTTT. This encodes CASSFGVDSNQPQHF.

The V gene is TRBV7-9, the J gene TRBJ2-5, with TRBD2 identical over 7 bases. The CDR3 is 15 amino acids. V lost 6 bases, J lost 1 base, and 8 bases stayed unmatched. Germline values: CDR1 SEHNR, CDR2 FQNEAQ (reference sequence). Written as DNA, the CDR3 is TGTGCCAGCAGACGTCTCCGGACTAGCCAAGAGACCCAGTACTTC. This gives the protein CASRRLRTSQETQYF.

This clone was detected only once. This rearrangement joins TRBV6-5 to TRBJ1-2, with 7 bases lining up with TRBD1. The CDR3 is 12 amino acids. Germline V gene data show CDR1 as MNHEY and CDR2 as SVGAGI. The ends lost 6 bases at V and 7 bases at J; junction bases unmatched: 5. The CDR3 here is CASRSTGVGYTF. CDR3 bases: TGTGCCAGCAGGTCAACAGGGGTTGGCTACACCTTC.

J is TRBJ2-3 and V is TRBV20-1, with D unclear. CDR1 and CDR2 from the germline V gene are DFQATT and SNEGSKA (reference sequence). Trimming shortened V by 3 bases and J by 7 bases, and 8 bases separated the two germline ends. The CDR3 runs to 11 residues. The DNA for the CDR3 is TGCAGTGCTAGTAGTATAAATACGCAGTATTTT. Amino acids: CSASSINTQYF.

This rearrangement joins TRBV6-5 to TRBJ1-4, with D uncertain. In germline, CDR1 is MNHEY, CDR2 SVGAGI. Trimming pared 7 bases from V and 6 bases from J, leaving 15 bases between. The CDR3 runs to 14 residues. The CDR3 bases are TGTGCCAGCAAGCCGGGATTACCGCATGAAAAACTGTTTTTT. The encoded protein is CASKPGLPHEKLFF.

This clone was recorded a few times. The chain carries TRBV27 and TRBJ2-2, with D tentatively TRBD2 (7 bases). Germline V gene lookup returns CDR1 MNHEY and CDR2 SMNVEV (reference sequence). The CDR3 has 15 amino acids. The V end was cut by 4 bases, the J end by 3 bases, with 12 bases between. The chain's CDR3 is CASSYGRGHTGELFF. CDR3 bases: TGTGCCAGCAGTTACGGGCGGGGGCACACCGGGGAGCTGTTTTTT.

J is TRBJ1-4 and V is TRBV25-1, with D hard to call. Germline V gene lookup returns CDR1 MGHDK and CDR2 SYGVNS. Trimming removed 3 bases from V and 2 bases from J, with 13 bases in between. The CDR3 is 16 amino acids. CDR3 amino acids: CASSDNGGITNEKLFF. The CDR3 DNA reads TGTGCCAGCAGTGATAATGGAGGGATTACTAATGAAAAACTGTTTTTT.

The chain combines TRBV7-2 with TRBJ2-2, with 8 positions matching TRBD1. The length of the CDR3 is 16 residues. From germline, CDR1 is SGHTA and CDR2 FQGNSA. Trimming at V came to 5 bases and at J to 8 bases, leaving 13 bases not matched to a gene. This chain's CDR3 is CASSPARAGGSGELFF. The CDR3, as DNA: TGTGCCAGCAGCCCCGCAAGGGCAGGGGGCAGTGGGGAGCTGTTTTTT. The whole variable domain, remainder taken from reference TRBV7-2 and TRBJ2-2, is GAGVSQSPSNKVTEKGKDVELRCDPISGHTALYWYRQSLGQGLEFLIYFQGNSAPDKSGLPSDRFSAERTGGSVSTLTIQRTQQEDSAVYLCASSPARAGGSGELFFGEGSRLTVL.

This sequence joins TRBV11-2 and TRBJ2-7; 9 bases line up with TRBD2. CDR1 SGHAT and CDR2 FQNNGV come from the germline V gene. V shed 1 base and J 5 bases; nucleotides not matched to a gene: 12. The CDR3 is 17 amino acids. CDR3 loop: CASSLGSSGTRPHEQYF. In nucleotides, the CDR3 is TGTGCCAGCAGCTTAGGTTCTAGCGGGACCCGTCCCCACGAGCAGTACTTC.

CDR3 amino acids: CASSPRQGASTEAFF. DNA for the CDR3: TGTGCCAGCAGCCCCCGACAGGGGGCGAGCACTGAAGCTTTCTTT. This chain joins TRBV7-6 and TRBJ1-1, with 10 nucleotides matching TRBD1. The CDR3 covers 15 residues. CDR1 is SGHVS and CDR2 is FNYEAQ in the germline V gene. V trimming: 5 bases; J trimming: 4 bases; junction bases outside the gene matches: 7.

The chain joins TRBV28 to TRBJ2-7, with a possible D match to TRBD1 (5 bases). Germline V gives CDR1 MDHEN, CDR2 SYDVKM. The CDR3 has 13 amino acids. The V end lost 7 bases, the J end lost 4 bases, and 14 bases lay between the germline ends. The CDR3 DNA reads TGTGCCAGCACAAAGACAGTTCTTTACGAGCAGTACTTC. The encoded protein is CASTKTVLYEQYF.

The table lists this clone with a count of one. V gene TRBV6-1 combines with J gene TRBJ1-4; possible D gene TRBD1, 5 bases. This CDR3 has 15 residues. V gave up 6 bases and J gave up 7 bases, with 18 bases separating them. Germline V gene sequence: CDR1 MNHNS, CDR2 SASEGT. The CDR3: CASRDWPGQSEKLFF. The CDR3 DNA reads TGTGCCAGCAGGGATTGGCCAGGGCAGAGTGAAAAACTGTTTTTT.

The chain carries TRBV28 and TRBJ1-5; D uncertain. This CDR3 is 13 amino acids long. The germline V gene encodes CDR1 MDHEN and CDR2 SYDVKM. The V end was cut by 7 bases, the J end by 7 bases, with 14 bases between. CDR3 DNA sequence: TGTGCCAGCAACCCTCCCGCGGTGCAGCCCCAGCATTTT. Translation gives CASNPPAVQPQHF.

The chain carries TRBV5-6 and TRBJ1-3; no definite D call. The V gene's germline CDR1 is SGHDT and CDR2 YYEEEE. V dropped 1 base and J dropped 3 bases, with 14 bases sitting between them. There are 16 residues in the CDR3. The CDR3 region is CASSLIAVPLGNTIYF. The CDR3 DNA sequence: TGTGCCAGCAGCTTGATCGCAGTTCCTCTTGGAAACACCATATATTTT.

V is TRBV4-1 and J is TRBJ2-7; 7 nucleotides agree with TRBD2. The CDR3 has 17 residues. Germline assignment: CDR1 MGHRA and CDR2 YSYEKL. With V trimmed by 4 bases and J by 6 bases, 18 bases remained unmatched. CDR3 sequence: CASSPGRGASGTGEQYF. CDR3 nucleotides: TGCGCCAGCAGCCCAGGGCGGGGTGCGAGCGGGACCGGCGAGCAGTACTTC.

J is TRBJ2-1 and V is TRBV2, with 9 bases aligning to TRBD1. This CDR3 is 14 amino acids long. Germline CDR1 and CDR2: SNHLY and FYNNEI. Losses at the gene ends were 5 bases for V and 6 bases for J; bases not matched to a gene: 5. In DNA, the CDR3 is TGTGCCAGCAGTTTAGACAGGGGGAGCAATGAGCAGTTCTTC. This encodes CASSLDRGSNEQFF.